This TCR beta chain was identified during a study of blood T cell repertoires in COVID-19. In the study overall: Nucleic acid was either cDNA or gDNA, and it came from T cells, B-cell-depleted T cells, or PBMCs.

Cohort placement rested on clinical history that participants reported themselves. Data came from immunoSEQ multiplex PCR; TCRdb stores just in-frame clones and leaves some out. This table has 150,000 to 200,000 clones, more than 85% appearing once. V was pared by 8 bases and J by 7 bases, with 6 bases of the junction left unmatched. Germline CDR1 and CDR2: MGHDK and SYGVNS. The CDR3 runs 14 residues. The clonotype comes from a human donor with acute COVID-19. The donor label of this sample is uncertain. Sequenced: PBMCs or T cells enriched from blood (not recorded which). The chain links TRBV25-1 to TRBJ1-6, with TRBD1 matching over 9 bases. In DNA form, the CDR3 reads TGTGCCAGCTATGGTGGGACAGGGAATTCACCCCTCCACTTT. It specifies CASYGGTGNSPLHF.